Listed below are T cell receptor beta chains from one sample, sequenced in a study of T cell responses to AZD1222 COVID-19 vaccine. Produced via immunoSEQ multiplex PCR; TCRdb's table is partial and in-frame only. The repertoire has about 67,000 clones, approximately 80% of them found once; the top ten carry approximately 22%. The sequencing here drew on peripheral blood, taken on day 0 of AZD1222 vaccination. The receptors stem from an adult in good health. The CDR3 runs from the conserved cysteine through the conserved F or W. The order of the fields is J gene, V gene, clone size, D gene, CDR3 DNA, CDR3 protein. D genes are given only for firm matches. Clone size, where shown, is once, few, many, or a class for clones that have expanded.

TRBJ1-5,TRBV19,-,-,TGTGCCAGTAGTATACCAGAGCGCAATCAGCCCCAGCATTTT,CASSIPERNQPQHF
TRBJ1-2,TRBV27,-,-,TGTGCCAGCAGTTTTCTAGGACGGTATGGCTACACCTTC,CASSFLGRYGYTF
TRBJ2-5,TRBV5-8,-,-,TGTGCCAGCAGCTTGTCAGTGCAAGAGACCCAGTACTTC,CASSLSVQETQYF
TRBJ2-1,TRBV24-1,-,-,TGTGCCACCAGTGAGTGGAATGAGCAGTTCTTC,CATSEWNEQFF
TRBJ1-1,TRBV29-1,-,-,TGCAGCGTTGGTCAAACACCGAACACTGAAGCTTTCTTT,CSVGQTPNTEAFF
TRBJ1-5,TRBV6-2/TRBV6-3,-,-,TGTGCCAGCAGCTCCCAGGGTTTGGAGCCCCAGCATTTT,CASSSQGLEPQHF
TRBJ2-7,TRBV4-2,-,TRBD2,TGTGCCAGCAGCCAAGAACCCGGACTAGCCTACGAGCAGTACTTC,CASSQEPGLAYEQYF
TRBJ2-1,TRBV9,-,-,TGTGCCAGCAGCGAAGGGACTCCGAGCTCCTACAATGAGCAGTTCTTC,CASSEGTPSSYNEQFF
TRBJ1-5,TRBV25-1,-,-,TGTGCCAGCAGTGACCCCATGGGGTCCCAGCATTTT,CASSDPMGSQHF
TRBJ2-3,TRBV6-5,-,TRBD1,TGTGCCAGCAGTCCGACAGGGCGGCTCACAGATACGCAGTATTTT,CASSPTGRLTDTQYF
TRBJ2-7,TRBV28,-,TRBD1,TGTGCCAGCAGTTTATCGGACAGGAGCTCTCAGCAGTACTTC,CASSLSDRSSQQYF
TRBJ1-6,TRBV30,-,-,TGTGCCTGGAGGGCTCCCGGGCTCCATTCACCCCTCCACTTT,CAWRAPGLHSPLHF
TRBJ2-7,TRBV9,-,-,TGTGCCAGCAGCGCAGGTACTAGCTCCTACGAGCAGTACTTC,CASSAGTSSYEQYF
TRBJ2-7,TRBV6-5,-,-,TGTGCCACGATCGGCCGAGCAGGGGCCTACGAGCAGTACTTC,CATIGRAGAYEQYF
TRBJ2-6,TRBV7-9,-,-,TGTGCCAGCAGCAAGACCAGTAGCTCTGGGGCCAACGTCCTGACTTTC,CASSKTSSSGANVLTF
TRBJ2-7,TRBV6-5,-,-,TGTGCCAGCAGTTACAACTCGCCCGGTGTGGAGCAGTACTTC,CASSYNSPGVEQYF
TRBJ2-6,TRBV11-3,-,-,TGTGCCAGCAGCGCCCTTTTCGGGTTCTCTGGGGCCAACGTCCTGACTTTC,CASSALFGFSGANVLTF
TRBJ2-7,TRBV28,few,TRBD1,TGTGCCAGCAGCCGCCCCGGGACAGGGCCCCTCTACGAGCAGTACTTC,CASSRPGTGPLYEQYF
TRBJ1-2,TRBV6-5,-,-,TGTGCCAGCAGTTTGGACAGCTATGGCTACACCTTC,CASSLDSYGYTF
TRBJ1-3,TRBV7-2,-,-,TGTGCCAGCAGCCCGACCGGCGACAGATATTCTGGAAACACCATATATTTT,CASSPTGDRYSGNTIYF
TRBJ1-2,TRBV11-2,-,-,TGTGCCAGCAGCTTAGAACCCGGGGGGCTGGGCTATGGCTACACCTTC,CASSLEPGGLGYGYTF
TRBJ1-4,TRBV6-2/TRBV6-3,-,-,TGTGCCAGCAGTTACAACAAGGGGACAACTAATGAAAAACTGTTTTTT,CASSYNKGTTNEKLFF
TRBJ2-5,TRBV18,-,TRBD2,TGTGCCAGCTCACCCCTGGGAGGGCTCCAAGAGACCCAGTACTTC,CASSPLGGLQETQYF
TRBJ2-7,TRBV5-1,-,-,TGCGCCAGCAGCGCCGGGACACTGATTACCTACGAGCAGTACTTC,CASSAGTLITYEQYF
TRBJ2-5,TRBV19,-,-,TGTGCCACGCGGATCCAAGAGACCCAGTACTTC,CATRIQETQYF
TRBJ1-6,TRBV9,few,TRBD1,TGTGCCAGCAGCGTAGTAACAGGGGGTAATTCACCCCTCCACTTT,CASSVVTGGNSPLHF
TRBJ1-3,TRBV2,-,TRBD1,TGTGCCAGCAGTCAACGACAGGGCTCTGGAAACACCATATATTTT,CASSQRQGSGNTIYF
TRBJ1-4,TRBV20-1,-,TRBD1,TGCAGTGCTAGTAAAGCCGGGACAGGGTACGAAAAACTGTTTTTT,CSASKAGTGYEKLFF
TRBJ2-2,TRBV12-3/TRBV12-4,-,-,TGTGCCAGCAGTTTAGTGTACGGGGAGCTGTTTTTT,CASSLVYGELFF
TRBJ1-2,TRBV6-2/TRBV6-3,-,-,TGTGCCAGCAGTTACAGTCGAGGGGACTATGGCTACACCTTC,CASSYSRGDYGYTF
TRBJ2-1,TRBV18,-,-,TGTGCCAGCTCACCAGGAGTAGGACTTTACAATGAGCAGTTCTTC,CASSPGVGLYNEQFF
TRBJ2-1,TRBV9,-,-,TGTGCCAGCAGCGTATCTGCTGAGCAGTTCTTC,CASSVSAEQFF
TRBJ2-7,TRBV27,few,-,TGTGCCAGCAGTTACTCCGGGGCTACCTACGAGCAGTACTTC,CASSYSGATYEQYF
TRBJ1-1,TRBV30,once,TRBD1,TGTGCCTGGAACCGACAGGGGTTGAACACTGAAGCTTTCTTT,CAWNRQGLNTEAFF
TRBJ1-5,TRBV30,-,-,TGTGCCTGGAGTTCGGGGGCGGGTCAGCCCCAGCATTTT,CAWSSGAGQPQHF
TRBJ2-3,TRBV7-9,-,-,TGTGCCAGCAGCCTATTAAACACAGATACGCAGTATTTT,CASSLLNTDTQYF
TRBJ2-3,TRBV7-2,-,TRBD1,TGTGCCAGCAGCTCTACAGGGGCAGATACGCAGTATTTT,CASSSTGADTQYF
TRBJ2-5,TRBV19,few,TRBD1,TGTGCCAGTGCTTTAGGTGGGACAGAAGAGACCCAGTACTTC,CASALGGTEETQYF
TRBJ1-5,TRBV27,-,-,TGTGCCACCTCCTTGGGGCAGTACAATCAGCCCCAGCATTTT,CATSLGQYNQPQHF
TRBJ2-1,TRBV5-5,-,TRBD2,TGTGCCAGCAGCTTGGAGGGGACTAGCGGGGGGAACGAGCAGTTCTTC,CASSLEGTSGGNEQFF
TRBJ2-1,TRBV3-1/TRBV3-2,-,-,TGTGCCAGCAGCTACAGCTACAATGAGCAGTTCTTC,CASSYSYNEQFF
TRBJ2-7,TRBV5-1,-,TRBD2,TGCGCCAGCAGCTTGGTGCTAGCGGGAGAGAGCTCCTACGAGCAGTACTTC,CASSLVLAGESSYEQYF
TRBJ1-1,TRBV18,-,-,TGTGCCAGCTCCCAAGGACAGTCGGAAGCTTTCTTT,CASSQGQSEAFF
TRBJ1-1,TRBV7-9,-,-,TGTGCCAGCAGCTTAGGAGCAGGGAAGGACGCTTTCTTT,CASSLGAGKDAFF
TRBJ2-2,TRBV5-4,-,-,TGTGCCAGCACTCAACAAAGGGGAGCCACCACCGGGGAGCTGTTTTTT,CASTQQRGATTGELFF
TRBJ1-1,TRBV24-1,-,TRBD1,TGTGCCACCAGGGGGGCAGGGGGCGGTGAAGCTTTCTTT,CATRGAGGGEAFF
TRBJ1-2,TRBV2,-,-,TGTGCCAGCACCGAACGCCCCAGGACTGACAAAAATGGCTACACCTTC,CASTERPRTDKNGYTF
TRBJ2-7,TRBV19,many,TRBD2,TGTGCCAGTAAGTTAGGGACTAGCGGATCCTACGAGCAGTACTTC,CASKLGTSGSYEQYF
TRBJ1-2,TRBV5-4,-,-,TGTGCCAGCAGTTTAGACCGGGACACCACCTGGGGCTACACCTTC,CASSLDRDTTWGYTF
TRBJ2-1,TRBV12-3/TRBV12-4,-,-,TGTGCCAGCAGTCCCCCGGGAGAGCAGTTCTTC,CASSPPGEQFF
TRBJ1-2,TRBV28,-,-,TGTGCCAGCGGCGCCACTAACTATGGCTACACCTTC,CASGATNYGYTF
TRBJ2-7,TRBV4-3,-,TRBD1,TGCGCCAGCAGCCAAGCAGGGGGCGGATACGAGCAGTACTTC,CASSQAGGGYEQYF
TRBJ2-1,TRBV5-1,-,-,TGCGCCAGCAGCTTGGTTGCGGGGCCGGAGGGTGAGCAGTTCTTC,CASSLVAGPEGEQFF
TRBJ1-6,TRBV6-5,-,-,TGTGCCTCTGGGGGCTCCTATAATTCACCCCTCCACTTT,CASGGSYNSPLHF
TRBJ1-2,TRBV29-1,-,-,TGCAGCGTTGGGACCCGTCGTAACTATGGCTACACCTTC,CSVGTRRNYGYTF
TRBJ1-3,TRBV3-1/TRBV3-2,once,-,TGTGCCAGCAGCCAAGTCAGGTCTACTGGAAACACCATATATTTT,CASSQVRSTGNTIYF
TRBJ2-7,TRBV28,-,TRBD1,TGTGCCAGCAACCCGTACAGGGGTTACGAGCAGTACTTC,CASNPYRGYEQYF
TRBJ1-6,TRBV30,-,-,TGTGCCTGGCAGGGTAGCTCCTATAATTCACCCCTCCACTTT,CAWQGSSYNSPLHF
TRBJ2-7,TRBV9,few,-,TGTGCCAGCAGCGTAGCGGGGGACGAGCAGTACTTC,CASSVAGDEQYF
TRBJ1-1,TRBV30,-,-,TGTGCCTGCGGGGGGACCAGGGGTACTGAAGCTTTCTTT,CACGGTRGTEAFF